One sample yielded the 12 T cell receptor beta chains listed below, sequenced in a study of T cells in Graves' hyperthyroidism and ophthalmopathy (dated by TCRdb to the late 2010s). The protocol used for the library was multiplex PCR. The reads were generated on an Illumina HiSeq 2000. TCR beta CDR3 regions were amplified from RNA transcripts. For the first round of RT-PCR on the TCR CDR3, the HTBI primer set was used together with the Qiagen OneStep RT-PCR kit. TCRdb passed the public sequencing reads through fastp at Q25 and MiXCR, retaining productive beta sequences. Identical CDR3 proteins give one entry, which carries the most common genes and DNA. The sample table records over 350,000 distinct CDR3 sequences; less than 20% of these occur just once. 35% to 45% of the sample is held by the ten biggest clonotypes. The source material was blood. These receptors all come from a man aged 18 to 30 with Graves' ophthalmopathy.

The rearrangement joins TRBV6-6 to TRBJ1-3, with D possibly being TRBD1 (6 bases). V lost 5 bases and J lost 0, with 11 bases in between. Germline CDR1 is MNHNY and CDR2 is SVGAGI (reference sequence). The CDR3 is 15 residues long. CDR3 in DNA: TGTGCCAGCAGTACTGGACAGAGCTCTGGAAACACCATATATTTT. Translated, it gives CASSTGQSSGNTIYF.

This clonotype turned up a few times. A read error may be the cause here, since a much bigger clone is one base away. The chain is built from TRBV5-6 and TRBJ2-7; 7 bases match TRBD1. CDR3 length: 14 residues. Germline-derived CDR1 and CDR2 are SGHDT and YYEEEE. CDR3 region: CASSFQGQSYGQYF. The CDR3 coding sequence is TGTGCCAGCAGCTTTCAGGGACAGAGCTACGGGCAGTACTTC.

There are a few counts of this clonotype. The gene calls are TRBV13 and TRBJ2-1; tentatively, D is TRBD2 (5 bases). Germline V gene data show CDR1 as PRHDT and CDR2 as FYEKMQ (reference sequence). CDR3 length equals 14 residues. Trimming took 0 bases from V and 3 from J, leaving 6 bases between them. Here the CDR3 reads CASSLGRDYNEQFF. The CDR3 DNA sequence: TGTGCCAGCAGCTTAGGCCGGGACTACAATGAGCAGTTCTTC.

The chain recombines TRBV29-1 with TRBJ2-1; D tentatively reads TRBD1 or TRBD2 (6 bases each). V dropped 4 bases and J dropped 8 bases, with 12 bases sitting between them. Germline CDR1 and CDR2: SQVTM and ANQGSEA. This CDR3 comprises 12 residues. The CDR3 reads CSVGKGGDEQFF. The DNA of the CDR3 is TGCAGCGTTGGAAAGGGGGGCGATGAGCAGTTCTTC.

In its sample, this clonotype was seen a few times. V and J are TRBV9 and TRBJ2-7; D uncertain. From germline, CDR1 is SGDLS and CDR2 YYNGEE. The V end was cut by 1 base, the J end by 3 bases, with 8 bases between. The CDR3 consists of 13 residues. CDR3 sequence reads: CASSVSQDYEQYF. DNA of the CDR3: TGTGCCAGCAGCGTATCCCAGGACTACGAGCAGTACTTC.

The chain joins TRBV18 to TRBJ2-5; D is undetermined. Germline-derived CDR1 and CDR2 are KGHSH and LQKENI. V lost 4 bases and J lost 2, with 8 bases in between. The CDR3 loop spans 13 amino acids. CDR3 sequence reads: CASSRTAQETQYF. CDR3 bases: TGTGCCAGCTCACGGACGGCTCAAGAGACCCAGTACTTC. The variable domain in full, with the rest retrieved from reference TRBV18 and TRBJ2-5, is NAGVMQNPRHLVRRRGQEARLRCSPMKGHSHVYWYRQLPEEGLKFMVYLQKENIIDESGMPKERFSAEFPKEGPSILRIQQVVRGDSAAYFCASSRTAQETQYFGPGTRLLVL.

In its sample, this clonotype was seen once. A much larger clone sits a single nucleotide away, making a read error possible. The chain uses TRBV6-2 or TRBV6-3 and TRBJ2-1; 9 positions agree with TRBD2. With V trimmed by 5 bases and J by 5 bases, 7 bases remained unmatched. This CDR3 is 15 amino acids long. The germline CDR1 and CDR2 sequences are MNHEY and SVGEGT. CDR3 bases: TGTGCCAGCAGTCTAGAGACTAGCGGAAACAATGAGCAGTTCTTC. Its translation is CASSLETSGNNEQFF.

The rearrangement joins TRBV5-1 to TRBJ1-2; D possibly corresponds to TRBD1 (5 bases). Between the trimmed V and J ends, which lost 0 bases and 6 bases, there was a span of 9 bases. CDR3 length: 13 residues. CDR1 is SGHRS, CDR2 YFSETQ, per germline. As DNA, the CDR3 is TGCGCCAGCAGCTTGGACAGGAACCATGGCTACACCTTC. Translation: CASSLDRNHGYTF.

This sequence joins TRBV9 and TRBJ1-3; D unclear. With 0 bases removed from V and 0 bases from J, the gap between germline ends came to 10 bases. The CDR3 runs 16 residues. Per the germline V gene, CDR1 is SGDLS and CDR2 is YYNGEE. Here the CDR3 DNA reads TGTGCCAGCAGCGTAGGGCTCTGGGACTCTGGAAACACCATATATTTT. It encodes CASSVGLWDSGNTIYF.

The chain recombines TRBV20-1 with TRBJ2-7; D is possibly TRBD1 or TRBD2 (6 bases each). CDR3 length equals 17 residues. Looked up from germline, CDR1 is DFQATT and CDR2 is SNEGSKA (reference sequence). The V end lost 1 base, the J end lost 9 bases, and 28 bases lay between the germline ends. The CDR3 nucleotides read TGCAGTGCTAGAGTGGGACGGGGGCTCAGGGATTTCGGCGGGCAGTACTTC. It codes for CSARVGRGLRDFGGQYF.

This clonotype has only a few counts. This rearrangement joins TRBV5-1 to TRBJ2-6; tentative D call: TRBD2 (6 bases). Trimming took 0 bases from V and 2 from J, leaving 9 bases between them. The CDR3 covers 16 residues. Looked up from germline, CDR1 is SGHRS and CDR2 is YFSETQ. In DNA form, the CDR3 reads TGCGCCAGCAGCTTGGGGGGGGACCCTGGGGCCAACGTCCTGACTTTC. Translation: CASSLGGDPGANVLTF.

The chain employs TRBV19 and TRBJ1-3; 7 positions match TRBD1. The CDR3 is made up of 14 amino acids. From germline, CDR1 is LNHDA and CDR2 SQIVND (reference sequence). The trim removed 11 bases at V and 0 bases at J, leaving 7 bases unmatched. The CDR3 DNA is TGTGCCGCCCGGGACAGAGCCTCTGGAAACACCATATATTTT. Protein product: CAARDRASGNTIYF.